The clone carrying this T cell receptor (beta chain) has a handful of counts. Its antigen is unidentified. The sample originates from a study of blood T cells in healthy people across ages. Alongside a J-beta primer mix, a sample-barcoded 5' primer served in a second PCR lasting about 7 to 12 cycles. In TCRdb, the 5' RACE reads were re-called with MiXCR into one record per CDR3 protein. Of roughly 680,000 distinct CDR3 sequences in the sample, over 40% were seen once. Study-level findings and limits: The study lacked donor CMV status, which possibly confounded expanded clonotype changes.

The receptor was derived from a woman at least 80 years old in good health. Input material: blood.

The CDR3 here is CASSLVGGGSGELFF. CDR3 nucleotide sequence: TGTGCCAGCAGCTTAGTCGGCGGGGGCTCCGGGGAGCTGTTTTTT. The chain links TRBV13 to TRBJ2-2, with D perhaps TRBD2 (7 bases). Germline CDR1 PRHDT, CDR2 FYEKMQ (reference sequence). Trimming took 1 base from V and 6 from J, leaving 12 bases between them. The CDR3 covers 15 residues.